The 18 T cell receptor beta chains presented below share a single source sample, sequenced in a study of human thymus T cells. Method: immunoSEQ multiplex PCR; TCRdb's copy keeps in-frame clones and lacks some. The repertoire holds some 44,000 clones, approximately 95% seen once, with 0.15% to 0.2% in the top ten. The specimen was blood. The source is a girl under three years old with a congenital heart defect but otherwise immunologically healthy.

The J gene is TRBJ2-7, the V gene TRBV5-4, with TRBD2 matching over 8 bases. The length of the CDR3 is 14 residues. The junction had 8 bases not matched to a gene; V was cut back by 2 bases and J by 7 bases. The V gene's germline CDR1 is SGHNT and CDR2 YYREEE (reference sequence). CDR3 sequence (DNA): TGTGCCAGCAGCTTAGCGGGGGTAAAGGGGGAGCAGTACTTC. Amino acids: CASSLAGVKGEQYF.

V and J are TRBV7-2 and TRBJ2-3; TRBD2 agrees at 7 bases. CDR1 is SGHTA and CDR2 is FQGNSA in the germline V gene. The CDR3 is 16 amino acids. The J segment lost 0 bases and the V segment lost 2 bases, leaving 5 bases of the junction unmatched. The DNA of the CDR3 is TGTGCCAGCAGCTTAAGAGGGAGGGCCAGCACAGATACGCAGTATTTT. It specifies CASSLRGRASTDTQYF.

This clone was seen just once. The V call is TRBV7-9, the J call TRBJ1-1, with D possibly being TRBD1 (5 bases). The CDR3 has 15 residues. V lost 6 bases, J lost 1 base, and 15 bases lay in between. The germline V gene has CDR1 SEHNR and CDR2 FQNEAQ (reference sequence). The DNA of the CDR3 is TGTGCCAGCAGTGACCAGGGCCAGAAGAACACTGAAGCTTTCTTT. Translating it yields CASSDQGQKNTEAFF.

This chain connects TRBV7-9 to TRBJ1-4, with 8 bases matching TRBD1. The CDR3 contains 14 residues. Unmatched junction bases numbered 5, after V lost 8 bases and J lost 3 bases. Germline CDR1 and CDR2: SEHNR and FQNEAQ (reference sequence). CDR3 in amino acids: CASSGQGANEKLFF. In nucleotides, the CDR3 is TGTGCCAGCTCCGGACAGGGCGCTAATGAAAAACTGTTTTTT.

The chain joins TRBV28 to TRBJ1-2; D is ambiguous. Germline values: CDR1 MDHEN, CDR2 SYDVKM. Trimming pared 5 bases from V and 5 bases from J, leaving 6 bases between. This CDR3 has 11 amino acids. The CDR3 DNA is TGTGCCAGCAGTAACGGTTATGGCTACACCTTC. This sequence encodes CASSNGYGYTF.

The V call is TRBV29-1, the J call TRBJ2-5; D is perhaps TRBD2 (6 bases). V lost 0 bases, J lost 14 bases, and 34 bases lay in between. Germline CDR1 is SQVTM and CDR2 is ANQGSEA. CDR3 length: 18 residues. DNA for the CDR3: TGCAGCGTTGAAGATGGCGGGGCGAAGAGAGGTGGCAGAGGATTAGTATACTTC. It is translated as CSVEDGGAKRGGRGLVYF.

The chain uses TRBV13 and TRBJ2-3; tentative D call: TRBD1 (6 bases). The CDR3 length is 16 residues. Trimming took off 0 bases at V and 2 bases at J, with 12 bases between the two ends. Germline loops: CDR1 PRHDT, CDR2 FYEKMQ (reference sequence). The CDR3 DNA reads TGTGCCAGCAGCTTAGGACAGCAGGGGTCCACAGATACGCAGTATTTT. It translates to CASSLGQQGSTDTQYF.

V gene TRBV6-5 combines with J gene TRBJ1-5, with 7 bases aligning to TRBD1. Germline trimming cut 3 bases from V and 4 bases from J; bases unmatched to any gene: 3. CDR1 and CDR2 from the germline V gene are MNHEY and SVGAGI. The CDR3 has 14 residues. This CDR3 is CASSYTGENQPQHF. CDR3 DNA sequence: TGTGCCAGCAGTTATACAGGGGAGAATCAGCCCCAGCATTTT.

This clone was recorded only once. This chain links TRBV12-5 with TRBJ1-2, with D maybe TRBD1 (6 bases). The CDR3 covers 15 residues. Germline CDR1 LGHNT, CDR2 FRNRAP. The V gene lost 6 bases and the J gene lost 4 bases, with 18 bases spanning the gap. DNA of the CDR3: TGTGCTAGTGGCCTCACCCTACAGGGTTCCTATGGCTACACCTTC. Amino acid sequence: CASGLTLQGSYGYTF.

The chain couples TRBV6-5 to TRBJ2-1; 9 bases are a match to TRBD2. V gave up 2 bases and J gave up 0 bases; unmatched junction bases: 2. The CDR3 is made up of 16 amino acids. CDR1 is MNHEY and CDR2 is SVGAGI in the germline V gene. CDR3 amino acids: CASSYGGRASYNEQFF. The CDR3 DNA sequence: TGTGCCAGCAGTTACGGCGGGAGGGCCTCCTACAATGAGCAGTTCTTC.

The chain uses TRBV7-9 and TRBJ1-4; D remains unclear. The V end was cut by 0 bases, the J end by 2 bases, with 19 bases between. From germline, CDR1 is SEHNR and CDR2 FQNEAQ (reference sequence). CDR3 length equals 19 residues. The CDR3 DNA is TGTGCCAGCAGCTTAGCGGGATTGACGGACCTGCTCACTAATGAAAAACTGTTTTTT. Translated, it gives CASSLAGLTDLLTNEKLFF.

In DNA, the CDR3 is TGTGCCAGCAGCTTGCGGACTAGCGGGAGTATCTATGAGCAGTTCTTC. Its translation is CASSLRTSGSIYEQFF. The rearrangement links TRBV11-3 to TRBJ2-1, with 13 bases fitting TRBD2. Germline trimming cut 3 bases from V and 8 bases from J; bases unmatched to any gene: 7. Germline V gives CDR1 SGHNT, CDR2 YENEEA. The CDR3 sequence is 16 residues long.

V and J are TRBV19 and TRBJ2-2; D uncertain. V shed 3 bases and J shed 4 bases, with 12 bases lying between them. Germline-derived CDR1 and CDR2 are LNHDA and SQIVND (reference sequence). The CDR3 totals 15 residues. In nucleotides, the CDR3 is TGTGCCAGTAGTATTGTCTCGACCTTCACCGGGGAGCTGTTTTTT. Translated, it gives CASSIVSTFTGELFF.

The chain recombines TRBV4-1 with TRBJ2-2; D not certain. Trimming took 0 bases from V and 5 from J, leaving 10 bases between them. There are 15 residues in the CDR3. Germline V gene lookup returns CDR1 MGHRA and CDR2 YSYEKL. The CDR3: CASSQDSQRTGELFF. CDR3 nucleotides: TGCGCCAGCAGCCAAGATAGCCAGAGGACCGGGGAGCTGTTTTTT.

The chain uses TRBV10-2 and TRBJ2-1; D may correspond to TRBD1 or TRBD2 (5 bases each). CDR1 and CDR2 from the germline V gene are WSHSY and SAAADI. The CDR3 runs to 9 residues. V shed 10 bases and J shed 11 bases, with 9 bases lying between them. CDR3 region: CATGTKQFF. In DNA, the CDR3 is TGCGCCACCGGGACCAAGCAGTTCTTC.

This clone has just a few counts. The chain joins TRBV25-1 to TRBJ2-4, with 7 bases identical to TRBD1. The CDR3 totals 11 residues. CDR1 MGHDK and CDR2 SYGVNS come from the germline V gene. Losses at the gene ends were 8 bases for V and 10 bases for J; bases not matched to a gene: 5. The CDR3 protein is CASATGDIQYF. DNA for the CDR3: TGTGCCAGCGCCACAGGGGATATTCAGTACTTC. The full variable domain, its missing parts supplied by reference TRBV25-1 and TRBJ2-4, is EADIYQTPRYLVIGTGKKITLECSQTMGHDKMYWYQQDPGMELHLIHYSYGVNSTEKGDLSSESTVSRIRTEHFPLTLESARPSHTSQYLCASATGDIQYFGAGTRLSVL.

This clone was detected only once. This sequence joins TRBV6-5 and TRBJ1-1; D ambiguous. The CDR3 extends over 13 amino acids. Germline V gene lookup returns CDR1 MNHEY and CDR2 SVGAGI. V lost 5 bases, J lost 3 bases, and 10 bases lay in between. CDR3 amino acids: CASSADGHTEAFF. The DNA of the CDR3 is TGTGCCAGCAGTGCCGACGGTCACACTGAAGCTTTCTTT.

V is TRBV5-1 and J is TRBJ2-7, with 7 nucleotides matching TRBD1. The V gene end was trimmed by 4 bases and the J gene end by 6 bases; junction bases not matched to a gene: 4. The CDR3 has 12 residues. Germline V gene lookup returns CDR1 SGHRS and CDR2 YFSETQ. DNA of the CDR3: TGCGCCAGCAGCCTGGACAGGACCGAGCAGTACTTC. Its translation: CASSLDRTEQYF.